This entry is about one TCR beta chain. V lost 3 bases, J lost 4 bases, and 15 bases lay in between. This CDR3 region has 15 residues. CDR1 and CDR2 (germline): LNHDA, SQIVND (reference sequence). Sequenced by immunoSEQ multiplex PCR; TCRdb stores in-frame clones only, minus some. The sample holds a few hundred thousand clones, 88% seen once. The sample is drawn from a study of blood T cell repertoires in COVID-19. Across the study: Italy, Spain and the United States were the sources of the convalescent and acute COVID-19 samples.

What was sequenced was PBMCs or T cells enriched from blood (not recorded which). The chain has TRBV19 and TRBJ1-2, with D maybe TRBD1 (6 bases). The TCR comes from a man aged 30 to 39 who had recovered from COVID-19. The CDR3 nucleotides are TGTGCCAGTAGTATTACGGGGGGCGCTGGCTATGGCTACACCTTC. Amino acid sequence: CASSITGGAGYGYTF.